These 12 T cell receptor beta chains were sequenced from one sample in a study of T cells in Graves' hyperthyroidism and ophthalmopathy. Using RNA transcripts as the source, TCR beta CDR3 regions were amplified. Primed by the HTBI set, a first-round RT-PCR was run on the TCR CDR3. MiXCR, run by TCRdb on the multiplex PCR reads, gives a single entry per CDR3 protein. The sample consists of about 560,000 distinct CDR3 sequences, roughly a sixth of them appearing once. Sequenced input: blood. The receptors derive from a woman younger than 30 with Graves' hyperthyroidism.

This CDR3 reads CASIRLRGTYGYTF. The DNA for the CDR3 is TGTGCCAGTATTAGATTACGGGGAACCTATGGCTACACCTTC. The chain combines TRBV6-1 with TRBJ1-2; no clear D gene. This CDR3 spans 14 amino acids. Trimming shortened V by 9 bases and J by 4 bases, and 18 bases separated the two germline ends. Germline V gene data show CDR1 as MNHNS and CDR2 as SASEGT.

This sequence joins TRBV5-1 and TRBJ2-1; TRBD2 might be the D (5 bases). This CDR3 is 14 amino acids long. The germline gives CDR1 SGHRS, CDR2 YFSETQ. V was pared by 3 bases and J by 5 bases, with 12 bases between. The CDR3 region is CASSSGGSNNEQFF. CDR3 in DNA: TGCGCCAGCAGCTCTGGCGGGTCGAACAATGAGCAGTTCTTC.

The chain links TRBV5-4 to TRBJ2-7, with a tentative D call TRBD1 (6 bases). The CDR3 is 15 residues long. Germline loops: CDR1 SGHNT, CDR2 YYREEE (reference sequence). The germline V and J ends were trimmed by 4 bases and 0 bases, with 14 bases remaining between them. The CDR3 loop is CASSTPGHLSYEQYF. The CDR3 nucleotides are TGTGCCAGCAGCACCCCGGGACACCTCTCCTACGAGCAGTACTTC.

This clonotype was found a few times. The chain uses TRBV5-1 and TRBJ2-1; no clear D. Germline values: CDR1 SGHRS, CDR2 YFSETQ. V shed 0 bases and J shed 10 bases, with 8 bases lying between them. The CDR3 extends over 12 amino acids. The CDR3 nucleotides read TGCGCCAGCAGCTTGGGTTTTCGGGAGCAGTTCTTC. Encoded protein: CASSLGFREQFF. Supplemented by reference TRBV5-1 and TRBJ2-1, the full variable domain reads KAGVTQTPRYLIKTRGQQVTLSCSPISGHRSVSWYQQTPGQGLQFLFEYFSETQRNKGNFPGRFSGRQFSNSRSEMNVSTLELGDSALYLCASSLGFREQFFGPGTRLTVL.

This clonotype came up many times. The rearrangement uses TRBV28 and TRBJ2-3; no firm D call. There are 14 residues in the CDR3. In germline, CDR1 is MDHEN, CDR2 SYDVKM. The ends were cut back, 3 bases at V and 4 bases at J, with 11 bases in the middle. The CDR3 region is CASSLIVGADTQYF. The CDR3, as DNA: TGTGCCAGCAGTTTGATTGTTGGGGCAGATACGCAGTATTTT.

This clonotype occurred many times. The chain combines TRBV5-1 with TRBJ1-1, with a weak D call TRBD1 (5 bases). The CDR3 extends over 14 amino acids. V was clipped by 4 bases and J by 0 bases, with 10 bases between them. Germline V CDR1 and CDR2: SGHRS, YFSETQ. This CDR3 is CASSRDGMNTEAFF. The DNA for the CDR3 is TGCGCCAGCAGCCGGGACGGGATGAACACTGAAGCTTTCTTT. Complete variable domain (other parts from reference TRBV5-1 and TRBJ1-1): KAGVTQTPRYLIKTRGQQVTLSCSPISGHRSVSWYQQTPGQGLQFLFEYFSETQRNKGNFPGRFSGRQFSNSRSEMNVSTLELGDSALYLCASSRDGMNTEAFFGQGTRLTVV.

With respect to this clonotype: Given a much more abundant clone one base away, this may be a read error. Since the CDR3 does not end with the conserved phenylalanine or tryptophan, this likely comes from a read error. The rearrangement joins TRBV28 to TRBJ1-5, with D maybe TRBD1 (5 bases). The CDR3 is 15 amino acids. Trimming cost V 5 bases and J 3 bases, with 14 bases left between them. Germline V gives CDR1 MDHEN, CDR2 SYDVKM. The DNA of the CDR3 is TGTGCCAGCAGTGTATTTTGGGGACCCAATCAGCCCCAGCATCTT. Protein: CASSVFWGPNQPQHL.

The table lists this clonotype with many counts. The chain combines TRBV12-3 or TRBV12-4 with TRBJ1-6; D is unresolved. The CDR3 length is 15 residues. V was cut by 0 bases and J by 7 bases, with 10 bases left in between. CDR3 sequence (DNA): TGTGCCAGCAGTTTAGCCCGGAACGGGAATTCACCCCTCCACTTT. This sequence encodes CASSLARNGNSPLHF.

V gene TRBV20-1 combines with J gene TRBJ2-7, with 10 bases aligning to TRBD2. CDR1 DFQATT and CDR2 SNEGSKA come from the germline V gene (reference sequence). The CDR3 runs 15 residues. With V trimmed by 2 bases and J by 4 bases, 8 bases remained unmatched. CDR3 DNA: TGCAGTGCTAGACTTTGGGCTAGCGGGAGTTACGAGCAGTACTTC. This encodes CSARLWASGSYEQYF.

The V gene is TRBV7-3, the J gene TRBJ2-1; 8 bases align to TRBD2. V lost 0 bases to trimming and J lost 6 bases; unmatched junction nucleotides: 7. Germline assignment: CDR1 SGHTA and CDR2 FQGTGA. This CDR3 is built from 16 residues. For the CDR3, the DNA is TGTGCCAGCAGCTTAACCCCGGGGGGGCCCTGCAATGAGCAGTTCTTC. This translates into CASSLTPGGPCNEQFF.

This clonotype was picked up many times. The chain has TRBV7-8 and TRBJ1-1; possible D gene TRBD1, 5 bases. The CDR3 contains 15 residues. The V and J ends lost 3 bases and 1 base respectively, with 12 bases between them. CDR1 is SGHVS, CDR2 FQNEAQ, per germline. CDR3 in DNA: TGTGCCAGCAGCTTGGTCGAGGGGAGGAACACTGAAGCTTTCTTT. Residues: CASSLVEGRNTEAFF.

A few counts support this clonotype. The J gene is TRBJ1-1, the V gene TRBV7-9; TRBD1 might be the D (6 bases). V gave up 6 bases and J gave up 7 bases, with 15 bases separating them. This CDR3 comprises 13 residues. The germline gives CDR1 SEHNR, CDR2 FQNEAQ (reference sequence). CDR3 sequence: CASRPRQAHEAFF. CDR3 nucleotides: TGTGCCAGCAGACCTCGACAGGCCCATGAAGCTTTCTTT.